Detailed here is one TCR beta chain. What antigen it recognizes has not been identified. Base qualities are missing; no much larger clone stands one base away. This entry belongs to a study of blood T cell dynamics during melanoma immunotherapy (TCRdb year 2020). As for the study more broadly: Patients with metastatic melanoma were treated with first-line pembrolizumab or nivolumab plus ipilimumab as standard of care in the United Kingdom. Peripheral T cell receptor repertoires of metastatic melanoma patients were profiled before and after one cycle of checkpoint inhibitor therapy to find early correlates of response. A training cohort was formed from consecutive patients, and a further independent group of patients from the same centre was pooled into an external validation set. On the study overall, not on this receptor specifically: The study was unable to establish whether the T cell clones driving the repertoire changes were melanoma-specific or instead reflected general immune activation. The relatively small sample size was acknowledged as a potential limitation on generalization of the results. Patients who later achieved disease control showed a bifurcated PBMC repertoire reorganization at W3, with increased clonality or increased diversity, unlike progressors.

Every bulk PBMC sample was loaded with the same fixed amount of around 330 ng of DNA. Following the manufacturer instructions, the immunoSEQ TCRb Assay kit was used to amplify TCR beta CDR3 sequences from genomic DNA. The KAPA Library Quantification Kit for Illumina platforms was used to quantify the pooled libraries by qPCR. Sequencing of the pooled libraries was done on an Illumina NextSeq 500, with clustering at about 0.55-1.2 pM. The study's processing was this. TCR data were analyzed using immunoSEQ ANALYZER and the R LymphoSeq package. A rearrangement efficiency score was calculated as productive divided by the sum of productive and non-productive CDR3 sequences. Clonality was measured with the Gini coefficient and diversity with the Renyi index at alpha=1, and both measures were compared pairwise between timepoints within each patient. In LymphoSeq, clonal relatedness was computed using an edit distance of 3, and repertoire similarity was computed using the Bhattacharyya coefficient. To classify response, a linear discriminant analysis based on week-3 changes in clonality and diversity was built with the R MASS and caret packages. TCRdb took over this immuneACCESS table, retaining in-frame rearrangements with V and J assigned. Such tables are incomplete; in checked studies, under half of the missing clones stem from an unresolved V gene, and the remainder is unexplained. That table is the source of V, J and clone size, and D and trimming were worked out from the DNA. This sample comprises some 25,000 clones, around 88% of them detected only once. Jointly, the top ten make up 4% to 6% of the sample.

This specimen's time point label, per the study, means: pre-treatment baseline. Blood samples were taken at two points: before treatment (T0) and at week 3 (W3), which came after the first cycle of checkpoint blockade. Except for two patients with rapid clinical progression, response was assessed 12 weeks after the first infusion by RECIST 1.1; disease control meant complete response, partial response or stable disease. Patients with prior systemic cancer treatment, concomitant immunosuppressant therapy or synchronous other active malignancies were excluded. TCR beta was sequenced in both bulk PBMC and plasma cell-free DNA in order to track circulating cells as well as T cell turnover. PBMC were isolated from blood with Lymphoprep and SepMate tubes, followed by red cell lysis. QIAamp DNA Blood Mini kits were used to extract DNA from PBMC and from sorted T cell subsets. Taken from the germline V gene, the CDR1 and CDR2 loops are MDHEN and SYDVKM. The CDR3 has 15 amino acids, counting the end cysteine and phenylalanine. Left in the record is the CDR3 DNA by itself, 45 bases read in frame from the first base. V gives up 6 bases and J gives up 1 base, and the segment between their germline ends measures 13 bases.

Sequencing was performed on blood, taken from a patient treated with checkpoint blockade. This receptor was identified in a human donor with melanoma. The chain employs TRBV28 and TRBJ1-5, with the D segment identity uncertain. In nucleotides, the sequence is TGTGCCAGCAGACTAACCACTGGGAGCAATCAGCCCCAGCATTTT. The translation is CASRLTTGSNQPQHF.